The next 15 T cell receptor beta chains were all read from a single sample in a study of Graves' ophthalmopathy and Graves' hyperthyroidism. Transcripts of RNA were the source for amplifying TCR beta CDR3 regions. Investigators did first-round RT-PCR with HTBI primers, then second-round multiplex PCR. MiXCR, applied by TCRdb to the multiplex PCR reads, yields one record per CDR3 protein. The data show 1 million to 1.3 million distinct CDR3 sequences, about 36% seen once. The sample consisted of peripheral blood or thyroid tissue (not recorded which). The receptor set was obtained from an adult man with Graves' hyperthyroidism.

The sample holds one count of this clonotype. This chain links TRBV7-9 with TRBJ2-5; possible D gene TRBD2, 7 bases. The CDR3 is made up of 13 amino acids. Germline CDR1 SEHNR, CDR2 FQNEAQ (reference sequence). The germline V and J ends were trimmed by 11 bases and 2 bases, with 15 bases remaining between them. This CDR3 reads CASQGRDQETQYF. The DNA for the CDR3 is TGTGCCTCGCAGGGGAGGGATCAAGAGACCCAGTACTTC.

V is TRBV7-3 and J is TRBJ1-1; TRBD1 is a possible D gene (5 bases). Trimming removed 3 bases from V and 3 bases from J, with 14 bases in between. The CDR3 runs 15 residues. CDR1 and CDR2 from the germline V gene are SGHTA and FQGTGA. Written as DNA, the CDR3 is TGTGCCAGCAGCTTGGCCCCACAGGTGGACACTGAAGCTTTCTTT. Protein: CASSLAPQVDTEAFF.

This clonotype has a count of ten or more. The V call is TRBV9, the J call TRBJ2-5; 7 positions agree with TRBD1. Germline-derived CDR1 and CDR2 are SGDLS and YYNGEE. J gave up 5 bases and V 3 bases, and 7 bases lay outside the gene matches. The CDR3 spans 14 residues. The CDR3 region has the DNA TGTGCCAGCAGCGCGGACAGGCCAATGGAGACCCAGTACTTC. Amino acids: CASSADRPMETQYF.

This clonotype was observed a few times. The V gene is TRBV4-2, the J gene TRBJ1-5; D gene uncertain. CDR3 length: 13 amino acids. Germline lookup yields CDR1 LGHNA and CDR2 YNFKEQ. V was shortened by 10 bases and J by 3 bases, with 13 bases between the two germline ends. The CDR3 coding sequence is TGTGCCACTAGAGCCGACCTCAATCAGCCCCAGCATTTT. Amino acid sequence: CATRADLNQPQHF.

This clonotype was counted only a few times. The chain couples TRBV11-2 to TRBJ2-5; D perhaps matches TRBD2 (5 bases). The germline V gene encodes CDR1 SGHAT and CDR2 FQNNGV. This CDR3 is built from 15 residues. V gave up 1 base and J gave up 2 bases, with 11 bases separating them. The CDR3 DNA follows: TGTGCCAGCAGCTTAGGGACTCACAAACAAGAGACCCAGTACTTC. Translated, it gives CASSLGTHKQETQYF.

This clonotype was detected many times. This chain connects TRBV7-2 to TRBJ2-5; TRBD2 is a possible D gene (5 bases). V lost 5 bases, J lost 2 bases, and 15 bases lay in between. The germline V gene has CDR1 SGHTA and CDR2 FQGNSA. The CDR3 extends over 15 amino acids. The CDR3 DNA sequence: TGTGCCAGCAGCATCGACGGACTCATACAAGAGACCCAGTACTTC. This gives the protein CASSIDGLIQETQYF.

To note about this clonotype: The conserved closing phenylalanine or tryptophan is absent in this CDR3, likely reflecting a read error. The chain uses TRBV12-3 or TRBV12-4 and TRBJ2-7, with TRBD2 identical over 7 bases. The CDR3 totals 12 residues. The CDR3 DNA sequence: TGTGCCAGCAGCTTAGCGGGCCACGAGCAGTACCTC. Protein product: CASSLAGHEQYL.

This clonotype was found many times. This chain connects TRBV7-6 to TRBJ2-2; D gene uncertain. The CDR3 spans 15 residues. V lost 0 bases to trimming and J lost 4 bases, with 9 bases between them. The germline V gene has CDR1 SGHVS and CDR2 FNYEAQ. CDR3 nucleotides: TGTGCCAGCAGCTTAGCGGCCTCCAGCACCGGGGAGCTGTTTTTT. Translated: CASSLAASSTGELFF.

This clonotype was detected ten times or more. The chain links TRBV7-8 to TRBJ1-2; D possibly corresponds to TRBD1 (6 bases). V was clipped by 3 bases and J by 4 bases, with 15 bases between them. The CDR3 has 15 residues. Germline assignment: CDR1 SGHVS and CDR2 FQNEAQ. CDR3 protein: CASSFEPGGPYGYTF. For the CDR3, the DNA is TGTGCCAGCAGCTTCGAGCCCGGGGGGCCCTATGGCTACACCTTC.

Points on this clonotype: The CDR3 does not close with the conserved phenylalanine or tryptophan, likely indicating a read error. V gene TRBV7-2 combines with J gene TRBJ1-2, with D tentatively TRBD1 (5 bases). The CDR3 spans 14 residues. Germline loops: CDR1 SGHTA, CDR2 FQGNSA. The V and J ends lost 3 bases and 4 bases respectively, with 12 bases between them. The CDR3 coding sequence is TGTGCCAGCAGCTTGACAGACCAACCCTATGGCTACACCCTC. This translates into CASSLTDQPYGYTL.

The chain couples TRBV5-5 to TRBJ1-4; D perhaps matches TRBD1 (6 bases). Trimming stripped 0 bases from V and 7 bases from J, with 13 bases between. The germline gives CDR1 SGHKS, CDR2 YYEKEE (reference sequence). This CDR3 spans 15 amino acids. The CDR3 DNA is TGTGCCAGCAGCTTGGGGACAGCGCCCCCTGAAAAACTGTTTTTT. Residues: CASSLGTAPPEKLFF.

In its sample, this clonotype was seen a few times. The rearrangement links TRBV20-1 to TRBJ2-7; D is ambiguous. CDR1 is DFQATT and CDR2 is SNEGSKA in the germline V gene (reference sequence). The CDR3 totals 14 residues. The V end lost 3 bases, the J end lost 2 bases, and 14 bases lay between the germline ends. DNA of the CDR3: TGCAGTGCTAGCTTCGTAGACTTTACCTACGAGCAGTACTTC. The encoded protein is CSASFVDFTYEQYF.

The chain joins TRBV9 to TRBJ1-5, with a weak D call TRBD1 (6 bases). Germline lookup yields CDR1 SGDLS and CDR2 YYNGEE. This CDR3 is built from 12 residues. V was clipped by 7 bases and J by 11 bases, with 16 bases between them. The DNA of the CDR3 is TGTGCCAGCGCGCGGGGGGCAGAGACCCAGCATTTT. The encoded protein is CASARGAETQHF.

This clonotype showed up just a few times. V and J are TRBV10-3 and TRBJ1-1, with D tentatively TRBD1 (5 bases). Germline V gives CDR1 ENHRY, CDR2 SYGVKD. The CDR3 totals 13 residues. V lost 5 bases and J lost 1, with 8 bases in between. CDR3 loop: CAISPGGNTEAFF. CDR3 DNA sequence: TGTGCCATCAGTCCCGGGGGGAACACTGAAGCTTTCTTT.

This clonotype was seen a handful of times. No conserved phenylalanine or tryptophan ends this CDR3, so it is likely a read error. It is unclear where the CDR3 begins or ends on the DNA, so no DNA is shown, and the CDR3 is as TCRdb lists it. J is TRBJ1-3 and V is TRBV12-3 or TRBV12-4; TRBD1 is the table's D call, not checked against the DNA. The CDR3 comprises 9 residues, both ends counted. CDR3 protein: CASSGTGLT.